A single sample gave rise to the 15 T cell receptor beta chains below, sequenced in a study of OX40 agonist ivuxolimab in advanced cancers. Profiled with immunoSEQ multiplex PCR; TCRdb holds only in-frame clones, not every one. The sample has tens of thousands of clones; roughly 94% are singletons. The sample was CD4+ or CD8+ T cells sorted from blood, taken in a trial of the OX40 agonist ivuxolimab. The receptors originated from an adult with an advanced solid tumor such as melanoma, head and neck, liver or kidney cancer.

V usage is TRBV5-1 and J usage is TRBJ1-3; unclear D gene. V lost 0 bases and J lost 4, with 8 bases in between. CDR1 SGHRS and CDR2 YFSETQ come from the germline V gene. The CDR3 spans 14 residues. The CDR3 nucleotides read TGCGCCAGCAGCTTGGGCCCTCGGGGAAACACCATATATTTT. Protein product: CASSLGPRGNTIYF.

In this sample, this clone turned up once. V usage is TRBV7-6 and J usage is TRBJ2-5; a weak D match, TRBD1 (5 bases). With the DNA end fitting TRBJ2-7 better, the J assignment may be wrong. This CDR3 comprises 14 residues. CDR1 SGHVS and CDR2 FNYEAQ come from the germline V gene. For the CDR3, the DNA is TGTGCCAGCAGCCCTGTCACAGGTTCCTACGAGCAGTACTTC. This codes for CASSPVTGSYEQYF.

The chain joins TRBV4-3 to TRBJ2-7, with 10 bases that match TRBD1. This CDR3 is 16 amino acids long. V lost 4 bases to trimming and J lost 6 bases; unmatched junction nucleotides: 12. The germline gives CDR1 LGHNA, CDR2 YSLEER. The CDR3 DNA reads as TGCGCCAGCAGCCGCAATACCGGGACAGGGGCCATCGAGCAGTACTTC. This encodes CASSRNTGTGAIEQYF.

This clone occurred once. This chain joins TRBV6-5 and TRBJ2-2, with unresolved D. V was pared by 7 bases and J by 4 bases, with 10 bases between. Germline V gene lookup returns CDR1 MNHEY and CDR2 SVGAGI. The length of the CDR3 is 13 residues. CDR3 sequence reads: CASTEWRTGELFF. The DNA for the CDR3 is TGTGCCAGCACCGAATGGCGCACCGGGGAGCTGTTTTTT.

The chain links TRBV5-6 to TRBJ1-3; no firm D call. Per the germline V gene, CDR1 is SGHDT and CDR2 is YYEEEE. The CDR3 is 17 residues long. The ends were cut back, 0 bases at V and 4 bases at J, with 17 bases in the middle. The CDR3 bases are TGTGCCAGCAGCTTGGCCCTCGGCCATCTCGGGGGAAACACCATATATTTT. Translation gives CASSLALGHLGGNTIYF.

This clone was counted a few times. V gene TRBV6-5 combines with J gene TRBJ2-1; D remains ambiguous. Trimming stripped 2 bases from V and 9 bases from J, with 11 bases between. Germline V gene data show CDR1 as MNHEY and CDR2 as SVGAGI. The CDR3 covers 13 residues. This CDR3 reads CASSYPASGEQFF. DNA of the CDR3: TGTGCCAGCAGTTACCCTGCCTCCGGTGAGCAGTTCTTC.

V gene TRBV11-3 combines with J gene TRBJ2-2; D is unclear. Germline V lookup: CDR1 SGHNT, CDR2 YENEEA. This CDR3 is built from 12 residues. V shed 6 bases and J shed 5 bases, with 7 bases lying between them. The CDR3 region is CASSFQTGELFF. CDR3 DNA sequence: TGTGCCAGCAGTTTCCAAACCGGGGAGCTGTTTTTT.

V gene TRBV27 combines with J gene TRBJ2-7; 12 bases align to TRBD2. The CDR3 covers 16 residues. Trimming at V came to 5 bases and at J to 2 bases, leaving 7 bases not matched to a gene. Germline CDR1 MNHEY, CDR2 SMNVEV (reference sequence). As DNA, the CDR3 is TGTGCCAGCAGTCCCGGACTAGCGGGAACTCCCTACGAGCAGTACTTC. Amino acids: CASSPGLAGTPYEQYF.

V is TRBV5-1 and J is TRBJ1-1; 7 bases are shared with TRBD1. Germline CDR1 and CDR2: SGHRS and YFSETQ. The CDR3 sequence is 13 residues long. V gave up 3 bases and J gave up 6 bases; unmatched junction bases: 5. The CDR3 loop reads CASSSTGVSEAFF. The CDR3, as DNA: TGCGCCAGCAGCTCAACAGGGGTGTCTGAAGCTTTCTTT.

This chain links TRBV12-5 with TRBJ1-2, with 9 bases aligning to TRBD1. CDR1 and CDR2 (germline): LGHNT, FRNRAP. J was trimmed by 8 bases and V by 2 bases; bases with no gene match: 3. The CDR3 is 13 residues long. In nucleotides, the CDR3 is TGTGCTAGTGGTTTGCCGGGGACAGGGGGCTACACCTTC. It yields the protein CASGLPGTGGYTF.

The chain links TRBV27 to TRBJ2-1; 14 bases match TRBD2. Germline-derived CDR1 and CDR2 are MNHEY and SMNVEV (reference sequence). V was clipped by 5 bases and J by 8 bases; unmatched bases: 8. CDR3 length equals 16 residues. CDR3 bases: TGTGCCAGCAGTCTTGGGACTAGCGGGAGAAGGGATGAGCAGTTCTTC. Protein: CASSLGTSGRRDEQFF.

This CDR3 is CASSFAGGGSNSDEQFF. The DNA of the CDR3 is TGTGCCAGCAGCTTTGCCGGCGGCGGGAGTAATTCGGATGAGCAGTTCTTC. The genes are TRBV7-9 and TRBJ2-1; TRBD2 matches at 7 bases. The CDR3 loop spans 17 amino acids. Germline V lookup: CDR1 SEHNR, CDR2 FQNEAQ (reference sequence). Germline trimming cut 3 bases from V and 8 bases from J; bases unmatched to any gene: 16. Full variable domain (outside the CDR3, taken from reference TRBV7-9 and TRBJ2-1): DTGVSQNPRHKITKRGQNVTFRCDPISEHNRLYWYRQTLGQGPEFLTYFQNEAQLEKSRLLSDRFSAERPKGSFSTLEIQRTEQGDSAMYLCASSFAGGGSNSDEQFFGPGTRLTVL.

The chain couples TRBV6-5 to TRBJ1-2; possible D gene TRBD1, 5 bases. The V end was cut by 5 bases, the J end by 4 bases, with 11 bases between. Germline V lookup: CDR1 MNHEY, CDR2 SVGAGI. The CDR3 totals 13 residues. DNA of the CDR3: TGTGCCAGCAGTCCCGGGGGGAGCTATGGCTACACCTTC. This codes for CASSPGGSYGYTF.

The gene calls are TRBV7-9 and TRBJ2-5; no firm D call. This CDR3 spans 14 amino acids. Germline CDR1 is SEHNR and CDR2 is FQNEAQ (reference sequence). Trimming cost V 1 base and J 5 bases, with 11 bases left between them. This CDR3 is CASSLVRGPETQYF. CDR3 nucleotide sequence: TGTGCCAGCAGCTTAGTTCGCGGCCCGGAGACCCAGTACTTC.

This chain connects TRBV28 to TRBJ2-7, with D maybe TRBD1 (6 bases). V was pared by 5 bases and J by 5 bases, with 10 bases between. Germline V gene sequence: CDR1 MDHEN, CDR2 SYDVKM. The CDR3 totals 12 residues. This CDR3 reads CASSDYRDEQYF. The CDR3, as DNA: TGTGCCAGCAGTGATTACAGGGACGAGCAGTACTTC. The whole variable domain, filled in from reference TRBV28 and TRBJ2-7, reads DVKVTQSSRYLVKRTGEKVFLECVQDMDHENMFWYRQDPGLGLRLIYFSYDVKMKEKGDIPEGYSVSREKKERFSLILESASTNQTSMYLCASSDYRDEQYFGPGTRLTVT.